Below, 10 T cell receptor beta chains from the same sample are listed, as sequenced in a study of T cell responses to AZD1222 COVID-19 vaccine. TCRdb keeps only in-frame clones here, not all; method: immunoSEQ multiplex PCR. The sample holds roughly 120,000 clones; 80% to 90% are singletons and the top ten take roughly 1.6%. Sequencing was performed on peripheral blood, taken on day 0 of AZD1222 vaccination. The receptors derive from an adult in good health.

This CDR3 reads CASREYNNQPQHF. CDR3 in DNA: TGTGCCAGTAGGGAATACAACAATCAGCCCCAGCATTTT. The genes are TRBV19 and TRBJ1-5, with unresolved D. CDR1 LNHDA and CDR2 SQIVND come from the germline V gene (reference sequence). Trimming took 6 bases from V and 3 from J, leaving 9 bases between them. CDR3 length equals 13 residues.

This rearrangement joins TRBV18 to TRBJ2-2; D remains unclear. V was cut by 4 bases and J by 4 bases, with 16 bases left in between. The CDR3 consists of 16 residues. Germline V CDR1 and CDR2: KGHSH, LQKENI. This CDR3 is CASSLSGSLSTGELFF. CDR3 bases: TGTGCCAGCTCACTTTCCGGGTCCCTCTCCACCGGGGAGCTGTTTTTT.

This chain uses TRBV5-6 with TRBJ2-5; maybe TRBD2 (6 bases). In germline, CDR1 is SGHDT, CDR2 YYEEEE. V was cut by 0 bases and J by 2 bases, with 14 bases left in between. The CDR3 runs 16 residues. CDR3 DNA: TGTGCCAGCAGCTTGGGGGACGGAGGGGTTCAAGAGACCCAGTACTTC. The encoded protein is CASSLGDGGVQETQYF.

V is TRBV5-1 and J is TRBJ1-6, with D perhaps TRBD1 (5 bases). Germline assignment: CDR1 SGHRS and CDR2 YFSETQ. This CDR3 spans 19 amino acids. V lost 3 bases to trimming and J lost 0 bases, with 19 bases between them. The CDR3 DNA reads as TGCGCCAGCAGCTGGCAAACTACAGGTGGAGGCTCCTATAATTCACCCCTCCACTTT. Amino acid sequence: CASSWQTTGGGSYNSPLHF.

This sequence joins TRBV11-2 and TRBJ2-7; D call uncertain. Germline V lookup: CDR1 SGHAT, CDR2 FQNNGV. The CDR3 contains 12 residues. V gave up 5 bases and J gave up 7 bases, with 12 bases separating them. In DNA form, the CDR3 reads TGTGCCAGCAGCAGTGGCGGTGGTGAGCAGTACTTC. This translates into CASSSGGGEQYF.

This chain joins TRBV5-1 and TRBJ1-2; D possibly corresponds to TRBD1 (6 bases). The CDR3 totals 14 residues. Trimming cost V 0 bases and J 3 bases, with 9 bases left between them. Germline V gene lookup returns CDR1 SGHRS and CDR2 YFSETQ. For the CDR3, the DNA is TGCGCCAGCAGCTTGGGACAGGCGGACTATGGCTACACCTTC. As protein: CASSLGQADYGYTF.

The chain uses TRBV15 and TRBJ1-3; no definite D call. Trimming cost V 0 bases and J 0 bases, with 15 bases left between them. CDR1 is LNHNV, CDR2 YYDKDF, per germline (reference sequence). The CDR3 sequence is 18 residues long. The CDR3 sequence is CATSREVLLTGSGNTIYF. CDR3 sequence (DNA): TGTGCCACCAGCAGAGAGGTCCTCTTAACGGGCTCTGGAAACACCATATATTTT.

Written as DNA, the CDR3 is TGTGCCACTGGACAGGGACTCTCTGGAAACACCATATATTTT. Translation gives CATGQGLSGNTIYF. The chain couples TRBV15 to TRBJ1-3, with 8 bases that match TRBD1. The CDR3 loop spans 14 amino acids. With V trimmed by 9 bases and J by 0 bases, 4 bases remained unmatched. Germline assignment: CDR1 LNHNV and CDR2 YYDKDF (reference sequence).

The CDR3 DNA reads TGTGCCAGCAGTTTCACCCAGGGGGTTGAGCAGTTCTTC. Its translation: CASSFTQGVEQFF. The chain links TRBV6-5 to TRBJ2-1; 7 bases align to TRBD1. Germline trimming cut 4 bases from V and 9 bases from J; bases unmatched to any gene: 6. The CDR3 sequence is 13 residues long. Germline V lookup: CDR1 MNHEY, CDR2 SVGAGI.

V and J are TRBV9 and TRBJ2-1, with 10 positions matching TRBD2. V lost 4 bases to trimming and J lost 7 bases; unmatched junction nucleotides: 11. Germline V CDR1 and CDR2: SGDLS, YYNGEE. CDR3 size: 16 residues. DNA for the CDR3: TGTGCCAGCAGCCCCGTAAGAAATAGCGGGAGGAATGAGCAGTTCTTC. Its protein product is CASSPVRNSGRNEQFF.